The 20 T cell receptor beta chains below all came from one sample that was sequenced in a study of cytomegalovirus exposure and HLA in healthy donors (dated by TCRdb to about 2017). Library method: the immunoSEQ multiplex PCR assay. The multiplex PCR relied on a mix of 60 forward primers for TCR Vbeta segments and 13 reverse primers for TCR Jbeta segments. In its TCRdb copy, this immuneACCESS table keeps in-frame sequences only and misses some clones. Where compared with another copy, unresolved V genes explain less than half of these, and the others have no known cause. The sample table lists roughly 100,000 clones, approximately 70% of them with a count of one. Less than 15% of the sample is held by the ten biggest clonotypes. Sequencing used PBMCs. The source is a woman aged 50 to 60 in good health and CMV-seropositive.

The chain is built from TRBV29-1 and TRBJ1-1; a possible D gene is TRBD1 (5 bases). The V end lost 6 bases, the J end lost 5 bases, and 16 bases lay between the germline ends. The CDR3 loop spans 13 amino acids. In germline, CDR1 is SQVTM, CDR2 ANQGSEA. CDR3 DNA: TGCAGCGTGACGGAACAGCCAGGGACTGAAGCTTTCTTT. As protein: CSVTEQPGTEAFF.

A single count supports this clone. CDR3 loop: CASSENSYNEQFF. CDR3 nucleotide sequence: TGTGCCAGCAGTGAAAACAGCTACAATGAGCAGTTCTTC. The chain joins TRBV2 to TRBJ2-1; no definite D call. Deletions cut 2 bases from V and 3 bases from J, with 5 bases between. The CDR3 covers 13 residues. Germline-derived CDR1 and CDR2 are SNHLY and FYNNEI.

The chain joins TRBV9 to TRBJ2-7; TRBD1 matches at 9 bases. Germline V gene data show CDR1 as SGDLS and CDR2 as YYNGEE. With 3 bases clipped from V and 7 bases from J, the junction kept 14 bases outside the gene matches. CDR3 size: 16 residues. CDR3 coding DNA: TGTGCCAGCAGCGAAAGATGGGACAGGGACACGGGGGAGCAGTACTTC. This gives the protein CASSERWDRDTGEQYF.

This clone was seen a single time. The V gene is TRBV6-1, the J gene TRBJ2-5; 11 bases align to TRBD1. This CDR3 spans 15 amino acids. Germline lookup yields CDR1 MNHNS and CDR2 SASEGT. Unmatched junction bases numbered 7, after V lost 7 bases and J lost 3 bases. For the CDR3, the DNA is TGTGCCAGCACCACAGGGACAGGGGGAAAAGAGACCCAGTACTTC. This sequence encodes CASTTGTGGKETQYF.

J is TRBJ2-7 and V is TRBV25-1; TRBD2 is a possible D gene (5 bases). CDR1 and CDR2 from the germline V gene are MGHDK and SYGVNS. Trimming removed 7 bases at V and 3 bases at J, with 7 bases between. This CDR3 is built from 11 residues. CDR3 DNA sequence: TGTGCCAGCACCGGAGGCTACGAGCAGTACTTC. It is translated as CASTGGYEQYF.

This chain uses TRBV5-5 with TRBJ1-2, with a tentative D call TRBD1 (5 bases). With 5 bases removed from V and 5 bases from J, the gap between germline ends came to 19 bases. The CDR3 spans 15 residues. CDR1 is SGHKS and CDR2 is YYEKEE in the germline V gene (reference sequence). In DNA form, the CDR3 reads TGTGCCAGCAGGGGGTTAGGGGAGGTTATATATGGCTACACCTTC. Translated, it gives CASRGLGEVIYGYTF.

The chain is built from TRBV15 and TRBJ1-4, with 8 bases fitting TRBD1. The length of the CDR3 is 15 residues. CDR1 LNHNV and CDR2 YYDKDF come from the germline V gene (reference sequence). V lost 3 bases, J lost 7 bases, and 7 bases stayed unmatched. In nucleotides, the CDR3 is TGTGCCACCAGCAGGGACAGGGTCTTTACTGAAAAACTGTTTTTT. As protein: CATSRDRVFTEKLFF.

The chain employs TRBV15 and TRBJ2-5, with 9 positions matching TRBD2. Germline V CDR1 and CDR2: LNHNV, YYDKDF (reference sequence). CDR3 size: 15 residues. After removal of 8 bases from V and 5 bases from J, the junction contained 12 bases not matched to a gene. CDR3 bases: TGTGCCACCTCTTTGCGGGCGGGAGGGCTGGAGACCCAGTACTTC. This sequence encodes CATSLRAGGLETQYF.

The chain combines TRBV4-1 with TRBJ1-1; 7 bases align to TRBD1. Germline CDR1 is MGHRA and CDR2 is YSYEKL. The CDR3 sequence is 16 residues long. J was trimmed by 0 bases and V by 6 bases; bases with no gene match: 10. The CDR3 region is CASSKIVGQMNTEAFF. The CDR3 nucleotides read TGCGCCAGCAGTAAAATTGTGGGACAGATGAACACTGAAGCTTTCTTT.

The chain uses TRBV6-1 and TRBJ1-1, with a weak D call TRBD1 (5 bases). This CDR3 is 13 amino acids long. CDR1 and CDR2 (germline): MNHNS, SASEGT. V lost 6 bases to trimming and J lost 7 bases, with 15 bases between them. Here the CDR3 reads CASSRAGHNEAFF. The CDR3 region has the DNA TGTGCCAGCAGCCGTGCGGGGCATAATGAAGCTTTCTTT.

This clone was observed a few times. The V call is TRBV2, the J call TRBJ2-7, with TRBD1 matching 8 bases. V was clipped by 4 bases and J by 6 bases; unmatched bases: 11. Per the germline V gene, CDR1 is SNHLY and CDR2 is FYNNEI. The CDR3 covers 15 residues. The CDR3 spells CASSALGQGWGEQYF. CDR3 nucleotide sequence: TGTGCCAGCAGTGCCCTCGGACAGGGCTGGGGCGAGCAGTACTTC.

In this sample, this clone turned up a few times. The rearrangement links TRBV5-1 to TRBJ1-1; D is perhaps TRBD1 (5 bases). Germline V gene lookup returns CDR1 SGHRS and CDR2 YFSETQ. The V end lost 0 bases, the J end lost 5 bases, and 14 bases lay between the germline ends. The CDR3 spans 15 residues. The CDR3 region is CASSLGQGGGTEAFF. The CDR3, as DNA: TGCGCCAGCAGCTTGGGTCAGGGCGGGGGTACTGAAGCTTTCTTT.

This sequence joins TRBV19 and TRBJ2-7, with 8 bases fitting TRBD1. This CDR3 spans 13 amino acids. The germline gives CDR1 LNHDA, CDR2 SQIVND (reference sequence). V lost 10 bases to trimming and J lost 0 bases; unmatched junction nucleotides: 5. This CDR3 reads CATKDRGSYEQYF. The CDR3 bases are TGTGCCACGAAAGACAGGGGCTCCTACGAGCAGTACTTC.

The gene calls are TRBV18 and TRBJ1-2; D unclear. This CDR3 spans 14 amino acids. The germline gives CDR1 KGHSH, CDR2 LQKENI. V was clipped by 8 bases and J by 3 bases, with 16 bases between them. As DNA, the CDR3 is TGTGCCAGCAATCGTGGGGAGGTTGACTATGGCTACACCTTC. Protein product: CASNRGEVDYGYTF. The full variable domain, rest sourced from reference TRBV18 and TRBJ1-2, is NAGVMQNPRHLVRRRGQEARLRCSPMKGHSHVYWYRQLPEEGLKFMVYLQKENIIDESGMPKERFSAEFPKEGPSILRIQQVVRGDSAAYFCASNRGEVDYGYTFGSGTRLTVV.

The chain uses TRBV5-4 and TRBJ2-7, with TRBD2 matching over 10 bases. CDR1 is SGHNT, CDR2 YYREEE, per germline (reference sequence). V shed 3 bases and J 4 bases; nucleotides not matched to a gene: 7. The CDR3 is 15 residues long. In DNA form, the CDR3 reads TGTGCCAGCAGCTATACTAGCGGGGTTAAATACGAGCAGTACTTC. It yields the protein CASSYTSGVKYEQYF. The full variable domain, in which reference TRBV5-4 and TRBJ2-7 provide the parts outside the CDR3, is ETGVTQSPTHLIKTRGQQVTLRCSSQSGHNTVSWYQQALGQGPQFIFQYYREEENGRGNFPPRFSGLQFPNYSSELNVNALELDDSALYLCASSYTSGVKYEQYFGPGTRLTVT.

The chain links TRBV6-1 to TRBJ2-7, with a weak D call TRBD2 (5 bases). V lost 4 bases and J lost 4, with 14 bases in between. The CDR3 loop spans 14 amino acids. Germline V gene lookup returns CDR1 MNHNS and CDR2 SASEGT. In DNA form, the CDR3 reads TGTGCCAGCAGTGCCGGTCGGGAACCGTACGAGCAGTACTTC. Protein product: CASSAGREPYEQYF.

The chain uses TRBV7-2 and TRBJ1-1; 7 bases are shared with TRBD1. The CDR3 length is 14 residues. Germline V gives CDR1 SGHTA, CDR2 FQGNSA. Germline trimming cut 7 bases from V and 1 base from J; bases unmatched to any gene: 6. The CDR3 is CASTSGTANTEAFF. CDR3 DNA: TGTGCCAGCACCTCCGGGACAGCGAACACTGAAGCTTTCTTT. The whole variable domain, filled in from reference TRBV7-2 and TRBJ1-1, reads GAGVSQSPSNKVTEKGKDVELRCDPISGHTALYWYRQSLGQGLEFLIYFQGNSAPDKSGLPSDRFSAERTGGSVSTLTIQRTQQEDSAVYLCASTSGTANTEAFFGQGTRLTVV.

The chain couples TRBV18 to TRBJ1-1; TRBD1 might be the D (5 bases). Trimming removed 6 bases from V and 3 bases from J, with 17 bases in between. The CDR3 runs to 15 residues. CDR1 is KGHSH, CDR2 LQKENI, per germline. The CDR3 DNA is TGTGCCAGCTCTCCGAGTCAGGGCGGATACACTGAAGCTTTCTTT. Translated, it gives CASSPSQGGYTEAFF.

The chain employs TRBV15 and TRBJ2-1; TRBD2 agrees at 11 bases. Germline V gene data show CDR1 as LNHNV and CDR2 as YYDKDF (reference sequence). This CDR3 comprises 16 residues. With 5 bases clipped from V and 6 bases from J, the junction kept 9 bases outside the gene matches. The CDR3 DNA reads TGTGCCACCAGCCCGACCGGGACTAGCGGTTCCAATGAGCAGTTCTTC. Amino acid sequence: CATSPTGTSGSNEQFF.

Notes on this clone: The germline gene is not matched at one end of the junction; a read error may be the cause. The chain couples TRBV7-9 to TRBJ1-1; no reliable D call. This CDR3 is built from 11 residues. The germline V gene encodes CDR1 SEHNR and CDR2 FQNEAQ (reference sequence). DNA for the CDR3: TGTTCCAGCAGCACCAGAACTGAAGCTTTCTTT. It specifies CSSSTRTEAFF.